Following are 30 T cell receptor beta chains from one sample sequenced in a study of blood T cell repertoires in COVID-19. Profiled with immunoSEQ multiplex PCR; TCRdb holds only in-frame clones, not every one. The table records some 420,000 clones, approximately 90% of them present only once. Sequenced input: PBMCs or T cells enriched from blood (not recorded which). The receptors shown here come from a man aged 25 to 40 who had recovered from COVID-19.

The chain links TRBV4-1 to TRBJ1-5; D is uncertain. CDR1 is MGHRA and CDR2 is YSYEKL in the germline V gene. The V end was cut by 0 bases, the J end by 4 bases, with 10 bases between. The CDR3 totals 15 residues. CDR3 residues: CASSQDTSSNQPQHF. The CDR3 region has the DNA TGCGCCAGCAGCCAAGATACCAGTTCAAATCAGCCCCAGCATTTT.

The rearrangement joins TRBV5-1 to TRBJ2-2; D is perhaps TRBD2 (6 bases). V dropped 2 bases and J dropped 0 bases, with 14 bases sitting between them. CDR1 is SGHRS, CDR2 YFSETQ, per germline. The CDR3 runs 17 residues. CDR3 loop: CASSFGGSAANTGELFF. The CDR3 region has the DNA TGCGCCAGCAGCTTCGGGGGATCGGCTGCGAACACCGGGGAGCTGTTTTTT.

The gene calls are TRBV11-2 and TRBJ2-3; D is unresolved. V was trimmed by 3 bases and J by 0 bases, leaving 13 bases between them. The CDR3 has 16 residues. The V gene's germline CDR1 is SGHAT and CDR2 FQNNGV. CDR3 sequence (DNA): TGTGCCAGCAGCTTGGGCCGGTCCGGTAGCACAGATACGCAGTATTTT. The encoded protein is CASSLGRSGSTDTQYF. The full variable domain, with the rest looked up from reference TRBV11-2 and TRBJ2-3, is EAGVAQSPRYKIIEKRQSVAFWCNPISGHATLYWYQQILGQGPKLLIQFQNNGVVDDSQLPKDRFSAERLKGVDSTLKIQPAKLEDSAVYLCASSLGRSGSTDTQYFGPGTRLTVL.

This clone has a handful of counts. V is TRBV5-4 and J is TRBJ2-5; D is unresolved. The germline V and J ends were trimmed by 4 bases and 5 bases, with 12 bases remaining between them. Germline CDR1 is SGHNT and CDR2 is YYREEE (reference sequence). The CDR3 has 13 amino acids. The CDR3 protein is CASSVWATETQYF. CDR3 nucleotide sequence: TGTGCCAGCAGCGTTTGGGCAACGGAGACCCAGTACTTC.

The table lists this clone with a count of one. The chain recombines TRBV13 with TRBJ1-2; TRBD1 might be the D (6 bases). Deletions cut 5 bases from V and 4 bases from J, with 14 bases between. The length of the CDR3 is 14 residues. From germline, CDR1 is PRHDT and CDR2 FYEKMQ (reference sequence). CDR3 DNA sequence: TGTGCCAGCAGCGGACAGCTAGCCTTCTATGGCTACACCTTC. Translating it yields CASSGQLAFYGYTF.

This chain uses TRBV10-2 with TRBJ1-3; D gene ambiguous. CDR1 is WSHSY, CDR2 SAAADI, per germline. The length of the CDR3 is 12 residues. V lost 9 bases, J lost 0 bases, and 6 bases lay in between. CDR3 amino acids: CASRSSGNTIYF. For the CDR3, the DNA is TGCGCCAGTCGGAGCTCTGGAAACACCATATATTTT.

There are a few counts of this clone. J is TRBJ1-3 and V is TRBV10-3, with D possibly matching TRBD1 (5 bases). The length of the CDR3 is 12 residues. The V end was cut by 10 bases, the J end by 2 bases, with 9 bases between. CDR1 and CDR2 from the germline V gene are ENHRY and SYGVKD. The CDR3 sequence is CATDSPGNTIYF. The CDR3 DNA is TGTGCCACCGACAGCCCTGGAAACACCATATATTTT.

J is TRBJ1-1 and V is TRBV29-1; D may be TRBD1 (6 bases). Germline V gene sequence: CDR1 SQVTM, CDR2 ANQGSEA. This CDR3 comprises 13 residues. The V end was cut by 5 bases, the J end by 1 base, with 11 bases between. The CDR3 nucleotides read TGCAGCGTTACCGGGACAAAGAACACTGAAGCTTTCTTT. Amino acid sequence: CSVTGTKNTEAFF.

The chain joins TRBV3-1 (or the pseudogene TRBV3-2) to TRBJ2-5; 10 bases match TRBD1. Germline V lookup: CDR1 LGHDT, CDR2 YNNKEL (reference sequence). The CDR3 is 18 residues long. V trimming: 0 bases; J trimming: 10 bases; junction bases outside the gene matches: 17. The CDR3 here is CASSQEPPWGTGVGVQYF. The DNA for the CDR3 is TGTGCCAGCAGCCAAGAACCCCCTTGGGGGACAGGGGTAGGGGTCCAGTACTTC.

The chain couples TRBV29-1 to TRBJ1-1, with D perhaps TRBD1 (5 bases). This CDR3 is 11 amino acids long. V gave up 6 bases and J gave up 8 bases, with 13 bases separating them. CDR1 SQVTM and CDR2 ANQGSEA come from the germline V gene. The CDR3 coding sequence is TGCAGCGTGGGTGGGGCGCAGGAAGCTTTCTTT. It yields the protein CSVGGAQEAFF.

The chain uses TRBV27 and TRBJ2-2; 12 bases match TRBD2. The V segment lost 7 bases and the J segment 8 bases; nucleotides outside the gene matches: 5. This CDR3 contains 14 residues. The germline CDR1 and CDR2 sequences are MNHEY and SMNVEV (reference sequence). The CDR3 spells CASIGLAGFGELFF. CDR3 bases: TGTGCCAGCATAGGACTAGCGGGGTTTGGGGAGCTGTTTTTT.

This chain connects TRBV19 to TRBJ2-7; tentative D call: TRBD2 (6 bases). Germline assignment: CDR1 LNHDA and CDR2 SQIVND (reference sequence). Trimming removed 5 bases from V and 2 bases from J, with 10 bases in between. The CDR3 runs to 13 residues. Written as DNA, the CDR3 is TGTGCCAGTAGTCCGGGAGTCACCTACGAGCAGTACTTC. Residues: CASSPGVTYEQYF.

The chain is built from TRBV28 and TRBJ1-5, with 9 bases that match TRBD1. V lost 6 bases to trimming and J lost 3 bases; unmatched junction nucleotides: 12. The CDR3 has 17 amino acids. The V gene's germline CDR1 is MDHEN and CDR2 SYDVKM. CDR3 loop: CASRLRFYRGPNQPQHF. The DNA for the CDR3 is TGTGCCAGCAGATTGAGATTCTACAGGGGGCCCAATCAGCCCCAGCATTTT.

The genes are TRBV6-5 and TRBJ1-3; no firm D call. The CDR3 length is 15 residues. Germline V gene data show CDR1 as MNHEY and CDR2 as SVGAGI. Trimming took off 0 bases at V and 0 bases at J, with 6 bases between the two ends. This CDR3 reads CASSYSSDSGNTIYF. CDR3 bases: TGTGCCAGCAGTTACTCGAGCGACTCTGGAAACACCATATATTTT.

This clone was recorded a few times. The DNA for the CDR3 is TGTGCCAGCTCACCAATCGGACGGGGAGGGGCTGAAGCTTTCTTT. Translated: CASSPIGRGGAEAFF. The rearrangement links TRBV18 to TRBJ1-1, with a tentative D call TRBD1 (5 bases). The CDR3 is 15 amino acids. Germline V gene lookup returns CDR1 KGHSH and CDR2 LQKENI. Trimming removed 2 bases from V and 6 bases from J, with 16 bases in between.

The rearrangement joins TRBV4-1 to TRBJ2-4; D gene uncertain. CDR3 size: 16 residues. V was shortened by 0 bases and J by 2 bases, with 11 bases between the two germline ends. The germline gives CDR1 MGHRA, CDR2 YSYEKL. CDR3 coding DNA: TGCGCCAGCAGCCAAGATTTTTCACAGACCAAAAACATTCAGTACTTC. Translation: CASSQDFSQTKNIQYF.

J is TRBJ2-3 and V is TRBV28, with D perhaps TRBD2 (6 bases). Trimming took off 4 bases at V and 2 bases at J, with 10 bases between the two ends. Germline lookup yields CDR1 MDHEN and CDR2 SYDVKM. The length of the CDR3 is 14 residues. The CDR3 DNA follows: TGTGCCAGCAGTTCCCTGGGACTCACAGATACGCAGTATTTT. Amino acid sequence: CASSSLGLTDTQYF.

The CDR3 bases are TGTGCCAGCAGCTTGGTAGGGACAGATGGCTACACCTTC. This codes for CASSLVGTDGYTF. The gene calls are TRBV5-4 and TRBJ1-2, with TRBD1 identical over 7 bases. V lost 0 bases and J lost 6; bases outside the gene matches: 2. Germline CDR1 SGHNT, CDR2 YYREEE (reference sequence). This CDR3 spans 13 amino acids. Based on the CDR3 plus reference TRBV5-4 and TRBJ1-2, the full variable domain is ETGVTQSPTHLIKTRGQQVTLRCSSQSGHNTVSWYQQALGQGPQFIFQYYREEENGRGNFPPRFSGLQFPNYSSELNVNALELDDSALYLCASSLVGTDGYTFGSGTRLTVV.

V usage is TRBV9 and J usage is TRBJ2-1; 8 bases are shared with TRBD2. The germline V gene encodes CDR1 SGDLS and CDR2 YYNGEE. J gave up 4 bases and V 0 bases, and 3 bases lay outside the gene matches. The CDR3 extends over 15 amino acids. CDR3 sequence (DNA): TGTGCCAGCAGCGTAGCTAGCGGGCCTTACAATGAGCAGTTCTTC. Amino acid sequence: CASSVASGPYNEQFF.

This clone was seen once. The V gene is TRBV19, the J gene TRBJ1-1; D is ambiguous. V was cut by 3 bases and J by 0 bases, with 8 bases left in between. Germline CDR1 LNHDA, CDR2 SQIVND (reference sequence). This CDR3 comprises 14 residues. For the CDR3, the DNA is TGTGCCAGTAGTATGTGGGAGGTGAACACTGAAGCTTTCTTT. Its protein is CASSMWEVNTEAFF. Supplemented by reference TRBV19 and TRBJ1-1, the full variable domain reads DGGITQSPKYLFRKEGQNVTLSCEQNLNHDAMYWYRQDPGQGLRLIYYSQIVNDFQKGDIAEGYSVSREKKESFPLTVTSAQKNPTAFYLCASSMWEVNTEAFFGQGTRLTVV.

V and J are TRBV5-4 and TRBJ1-2; D is uncertain. Germline assignment: CDR1 SGHNT and CDR2 YYREEE (reference sequence). The V end was cut by 3 bases, the J end by 8 bases, with 14 bases between. CDR3 length: 13 amino acids. CDR3: CASSSAREVGYTF. CDR3 nucleotide sequence: TGTGCCAGCAGCTCCGCAAGGGAGGTCGGCTACACCTTC.

This clone was seen a few times. This CDR3 is CSVETDYEQYF. CDR3 DNA sequence: TGCAGCGTTGAGACAGACTACGAGCAGTACTTC. V gene TRBV29-1 combines with J gene TRBJ2-7, with TRBD1 as a possible D gene (5 bases). In germline, CDR1 is SQVTM, CDR2 ANQGSEA. The ends were cut back, 3 bases at V and 3 bases at J, with 6 bases in the middle. This CDR3 region has 11 residues.

This chain links TRBV6-5 with TRBJ1-1, with TRBD1 as a possible D gene (5 bases). V shed 5 bases and J shed 1 base, with 8 bases lying between them. CDR3 length equals 13 residues. The germline V gene has CDR1 MNHEY and CDR2 SVGAGI. The CDR3 region has the DNA TGTGCCAGCAGTCTAGGACAGAACACTGAAGCTTTCTTT. Translation gives CASSLGQNTEAFF.

The chain links TRBV2 to TRBJ1-1, with TRBD1 as a possible D gene (6 bases). V was clipped by 10 bases and J by 2 bases, with 14 bases between them. This CDR3 spans 13 amino acids. Germline V gene sequence: CDR1 SNHLY, CDR2 FYNNEI. In nucleotides, the CDR3 is TGTGCCATCTCCCGGGACATCAACACTGAAGCTTTCTTT. Amino acids: CAISRDINTEAFF.

This rearrangement joins TRBV2 to TRBJ2-7; 9 bases fit TRBD2. Germline assignment: CDR1 SNHLY and CDR2 FYNNEI. V was pared by 8 bases and J by 0 bases, with 5 bases of the junction left unmatched. The CDR3 sequence is 14 residues long. As DNA, the CDR3 is TGTGCCAGCTACAGGACTAGCGACTCCTACGAGCAGTACTTC. It specifies CASYRTSDSYEQYF.

J is TRBJ1-5 and V is TRBV28; D is undetermined. CDR1 and CDR2 (germline): MDHEN, SYDVKM. This CDR3 is 14 amino acids long. V shed 1 base and J shed 9 bases, with 13 bases lying between them. CDR3 sequence: CASSLLRKSGPQHF. For the CDR3, the DNA is TGTGCCAGCAGTTTATTAAGGAAAAGCGGGCCCCAGCATTTT. Combining the CDR3 with reference TRBV28 and TRBJ1-5 gives the whole variable domain DVKVTQSSRYLVKRTGEKVFLECVQDMDHENMFWYRQDPGLGLRLIYFSYDVKMKEKGDIPEGYSVSREKKERFSLILESASTNQTSMYLCASSLLRKSGPQHFGDGTRLSIL.

The chain links TRBV7-3 to TRBJ2-1, with a weak D call TRBD1 (6 bases). Germline CDR1 and CDR2: SGHTA and FQGTGA. Trimming removed 5 bases at V and 4 bases at J, with 9 bases between. The CDR3 runs to 13 residues. CDR3 in amino acids: CASSRQAYNEQFF. CDR3 nucleotide sequence: TGTGCCAGCAGCCGACAGGCGTACAATGAGCAGTTCTTC.

This clone was found a few times. The rearrangement links TRBV6-1 to TRBJ1-5, with a possible D match to TRBD1 (5 bases). Germline V CDR1 and CDR2: MNHNS, SASEGT. V was pared by 1 base and J by 7 bases, with 20 bases between. This CDR3 contains 17 residues. The CDR3 nucleotides are TGTGCCAGCAGTGAAGGCGGGGGAGGCTTGGGGGAACAGCCCCAGCATTTT. This codes for CASSEGGGGLGEQPQHF.

V gene TRBV27 combines with J gene TRBJ2-7; D gene uncertain. The CDR3 has 14 residues. Per the germline V gene, CDR1 is MNHEY and CDR2 is SMNVEV (reference sequence). V was pared by 1 base and J by 2 bases, with 9 bases between. The CDR3 nucleotides are TGTGCCAGCAGTTTATTTGGCGGAGCCTACGAGCAGTACTTC. It translates to CASSLFGGAYEQYF.

V is TRBV10-3 and J is TRBJ2-7; 9 bases fit TRBD1. There are 15 residues in the CDR3. Germline V CDR1 and CDR2: ENHRY, SYGVKD. The J segment lost 3 bases and the V segment lost 6 bases, leaving 9 bases of the junction unmatched. The DNA for the CDR3 is TGTGCCATCAGGGAGCCGGGACAGGGATACTACGAGCAGTACTTC. Encoded protein: CAIREPGQGYYEQYF.